Below, one TCR beta chain is given with its context. Original processing notes: Nucleated cell counts were estimated from reference gene primer amplification. Profiling relied on immunoSEQ multiplex PCR, and the TCRdb table lists in-frame clones only, not all of them. From that table come the V and J calls and clone size; the DNA was used to work out D and trimming. This repertoire shows about 81,000 clones, around 90% found once; its top ten account for 4.8%. Deletions cut 1 base from V and 6 bases from J, with 7 bases between. Germline V lookup: CDR1 SGHVS, CDR2 FNYEAQ. The CDR3 has 12 amino acids. This entry comes from a study of blood T cell repertoires in COVID-19. About the research overall: Nucleic acid was either cDNA or gDNA, and it came from T cells, B-cell-depleted T cells, or PBMCs.

The sequencing sample was made of peripheral blood. The TCR comes from a woman aged 80 or over with acute or convalescent COVID-19. This chain connects TRBV7-6 to TRBJ2-7, with D hard to call. The CDR3 region is CASSLGATEQYF. The CDR3 DNA reads as TGTGCCAGCAGCTTAGGCGCAACCGAGCAGTACTTC. The whole variable domain, remainder taken from reference TRBV7-6 and TRBJ2-7, is GAGVSQSPRYKVTKRGQDVALRCDPISGHVSLYWYRQALGQGPEFLTYFNYEAQQDKSGLPNDRFSAERPEGSISTLTIQRTEQRDSAMYRCASSLGATEQYFGPGTRLTVT.